Listed here are 13 T cell receptor beta chains from one sample, sequenced in a study of beta chain features in type 1 diabetes. Regarding the study as a whole: Shortening of TCRB CDR3s, moderate but significant, appeared in all four CD4+ subsets of Type 1 diabetes patients.

These receptors' antigens are unknown. Since all of the isolated RNA was reverse transcribed, expressed TCRB transcripts were what got sequenced. TCRdb's table, derived via immunoSEQ multiplex PCR, lists solely in-frame clones and lacks some. Seen here are about 190,000 clones, about 8% observed once, and the top ten hold about 0.9%. Sequencing was done on a sample of central memory CD4+ T cells from blood. The receptors were gathered from a woman aged 40-49 years with type 1 diabetes.

This clone was seen a handful of times. The chain has TRBV27 and TRBJ1-5; D is possibly TRBD1 (6 bases). CDR1 and CDR2 (germline): MNHEY, SMNVEV (reference sequence). This CDR3 is 15 amino acids long. V lost 3 bases and J 4 bases, leaving 13 bases between the germline ends. CDR3 in amino acids: CASSFTGWGNQPQHF. CDR3 coding DNA: TGTGCCAGCAGTTTCACAGGGTGGGGAAATCAGCCCCAGCATTTT.

The chain employs TRBV19 and TRBJ2-1, with D possibly matching TRBD1 (6 bases). Between the trimmed V and J ends, which lost 7 bases and 8 bases, there was a span of 21 bases. The germline CDR1 and CDR2 sequences are LNHDA and SQIVND (reference sequence). The CDR3 covers 15 residues. The CDR3 loop is CASISKRGTRDEQFF. The DNA of the CDR3 is TGTGCCAGTATTTCCAAAAGGGGGACGCGCGATGAGCAGTTCTTC.

The V gene is TRBV7-2, the J gene TRBJ2-7; 9 bases agree with TRBD2. Trimming at V came to 5 bases and at J to 2 bases, leaving 10 bases not matched to a gene. Germline V gives CDR1 SGHTA, CDR2 FQGNSA. The CDR3 is made up of 16 amino acids. For the CDR3, the DNA is TGTGCCAGCAGCCCCGGGAGTCTAGCGGGGACCTACGAGCAGTACTTC. This gives the protein CASSPGSLAGTYEQYF.

The rearrangement uses TRBV29-1 and TRBJ2-4; 9 bases align to TRBD2. Germline V gene sequence: CDR1 SQVTM, CDR2 ANQGSEA. The J segment lost 2 bases and the V segment lost 1 base, leaving 3 bases of the junction unmatched. There are 15 residues in the CDR3. Here the CDR3 reads CSVEVSGSTKNIQYF. In DNA, the CDR3 is TGCAGCGTTGAAGTTAGCGGGAGCACCAAAAACATTCAGTACTTC.

The rearrangement uses TRBV5-1 and TRBJ2-2; 9 nucleotides line up with TRBD2. V gave up 5 bases and J gave up 7 bases; unmatched junction bases: 15. This CDR3 spans 17 amino acids. Germline V gives CDR1 SGHRS, CDR2 YFSETQ. The CDR3 loop is CASSFSGTSSLSGELFF. For the CDR3, the DNA is TGCGCCAGCAGTTTCTCCGGGACTAGCAGCTTAAGCGGGGAGCTGTTTTTT.

This clone was detected many times. The chain combines TRBV4-1 with TRBJ2-7, with D tentatively TRBD2 (6 bases). The CDR3 totals 16 residues. Trimming cost V 0 bases and J 3 bases, with 15 bases left between them. Germline CDR1 reads MGHRA; CDR2 reads YSYEKL. CDR3 nucleotide sequence: TGCGCCAGCAGCCAAGATGCACGCGGGGACCGCTACGAGCAGTACTTC. Encoded protein: CASSQDARGDRYEQYF.

The chain recombines TRBV9 with TRBJ2-1; 9 bases fit TRBD1. The length of the CDR3 is 15 residues. CDR1 SGDLS and CDR2 YYNGEE come from the germline V gene. Trimming cost V 1 base and J 10 bases; bases outside gene matches: 9. The CDR3 DNA reads TGTGCCAGCAGCGTACAGGACAGGGGCCTGGGGGAGCAGTTCTTC. Its translation: CASSVQDRGLGEQFF.

V usage is TRBV4-1 and J usage is TRBJ2-1; 12 nucleotides line up with TRBD2. CDR1 is MGHRA, CDR2 YSYEKL, per germline. V trimming: 1 base; J trimming: 0 bases; junction bases outside the gene matches: 1. The CDR3 is made up of 17 amino acids. The CDR3 nucleotides are TGCGCCAGCAGCCAAGGGACTAGCGGGAACTCCTACAATGAGCAGTTCTTC. Protein product: CASSQGTSGNSYNEQFF.

This clone was seen a handful of times. This chain joins TRBV4-3 and TRBJ1-1; perhaps TRBD1 as D (5 bases). The germline V and J ends were trimmed by 0 bases and 0 bases, with 11 bases remaining between them. The germline gives CDR1 LGHNA, CDR2 YSLEER. The CDR3 is made up of 16 amino acids. CDR3 in DNA: TGCGCCAGCAGCCAAGATCTGGGGCGGCTGAACACTGAAGCTTTCTTT. This translates into CASSQDLGRLNTEAFF.

This clone turned up a few times. The chain links TRBV19 to TRBJ1-5, with a tentative D call TRBD1 (5 bases). V lost 3 bases to trimming and J lost 2 bases, with 11 bases between them. This CDR3 spans 15 amino acids. Germline CDR1 LNHDA, CDR2 SQIVND (reference sequence). The CDR3 region is CASSILREGNQPQHF. As DNA, the CDR3 is TGTGCCAGTAGTATCCTCAGGGAGGGCAATCAGCCCCAGCATTTT.

This clone was seen more than once but under ten times. J is TRBJ2-7 and V is TRBV6-1; 11 nucleotides align to TRBD1. V was pared by 4 bases and J by 2 bases, with 4 bases of the junction left unmatched. The CDR3 has 15 residues. Germline CDR1 reads MNHNS; CDR2 reads SASEGT. This chain's CDR3 is CASSGGQGDAYEQYF. CDR3 sequence (DNA): TGTGCCAGCAGTGGGGGACAGGGGGACGCCTACGAGCAGTACTTC.

The chain couples TRBV5-6 to TRBJ2-5; the match to TRBD1 covers 8 bases. CDR3 length equals 13 residues. CDR1 and CDR2 (germline): SGHDT, YYEEEE. V dropped 4 bases and J dropped 3; count of bases not matched to a gene: 2. The CDR3 is CASSLTGEETQYF. For the CDR3, the DNA is TGTGCCAGCAGCCTGACAGGGGAAGAGACCCAGTACTTC.

This clone was recorded a few times. The CDR3 DNA reads TGTGCCAGCAGGTGGGCAGCAGAAGCTTTCTTT. Amino acid sequence: CASRWAAEAFF. The chain employs TRBV28 and TRBJ1-1, with D hard to call. The CDR3 spans 11 residues. V was clipped by 6 bases and J by 8 bases, with 10 bases between them. Germline CDR1 is MDHEN and CDR2 is SYDVKM.